A single sample is the source of the 22 T cell receptor beta chains below, sequenced in a study of beta chain features in type 1 diabetes. Investigators reverse transcribed all isolated RNA, so they sequenced expressed TCRB transcripts. Profiling relied on immunoSEQ multiplex PCR, and the TCRdb table lists in-frame clones only, not all of them. Of hundreds of thousands of clones listed, about 16% are singletons. Sequenced: naive CD4+ T cells from blood. These receptors were obtained from a man aged 18 to 29 in good health.

A few counts support this clone. The chain links TRBV11-3 to TRBJ2-2; no definite D call. This CDR3 has 14 residues. Germline V gives CDR1 SGHNT, CDR2 YENEEA. The germline V and J ends were trimmed by 4 bases and 3 bases, with 9 bases remaining between them. In DNA, the CDR3 is TGTGCCAGCAGCTCAAGGCAGGACACCGGGGAGCTGTTTTTT. The encoded protein is CASSSRQDTGELFF.

The genes are TRBV29-1 and TRBJ2-7, with no clear D. The germline V gene encodes CDR1 SQVTM and CDR2 ANQGSEA. V lost 4 bases and J lost 0, with 7 bases in between. CDR3 length: 12 amino acids. The CDR3 region has the DNA TGCAGCGTTGGGTACGGCTCCTACGAGCAGTACTTC. Its protein is CSVGYGSYEQYF.

The chain links TRBV4-2 to TRBJ1-5; D remains ambiguous. V was trimmed by 8 bases and J by 4 bases, leaving 9 bases between them. This CDR3 has 12 amino acids. The germline V gene has CDR1 LGHNA and CDR2 YNFKEQ. CDR3 residues: CASAQGNQPQHF. The CDR3 coding sequence is TGTGCCAGCGCCCAAGGTAATCAGCCCCAGCATTTT.

The chain joins TRBV7-2 to TRBJ1-5, with TRBD1 as a possible D gene (5 bases). Deletions cut 6 bases from V and 6 bases from J, with 15 bases between. The length of the CDR3 is 14 residues. Germline CDR1 is SGHTA and CDR2 is FQGNSA. The CDR3 here is CASSLTRVRQPQHF. DNA of the CDR3: TGTGCCAGCAGTCTTACCAGGGTCCGTCAGCCCCAGCATTTT.

The genes are TRBV19 and TRBJ2-7; D is uncertain. This CDR3 spans 14 amino acids. The V gene's germline CDR1 is LNHDA and CDR2 SQIVND (reference sequence). V dropped 3 bases and J dropped 0 bases, with 9 bases sitting between them. CDR3 in DNA: TGTGCCAGTAGTATGTGGACGGCCTCCTACGAGCAGTACTTC. Its protein is CASSMWTASYEQYF.

The rearrangement joins TRBV30 to TRBJ2-7; TRBD1 matches at 7 bases. The V segment lost 4 bases and the J segment 2 bases; nucleotides outside the gene matches: 5. Germline CDR1 GTSNPN, CDR2 SVGIG (reference sequence). CDR3 length: 13 residues. The CDR3 loop is CAWTRRGTYEQYF. The CDR3 nucleotides are TGTGCCTGGACTCGCAGGGGGACCTACGAGCAGTACTTC.

The chain employs TRBV30 and TRBJ1-1; 7 positions agree with TRBD1. V lost 4 bases and J lost 4; bases outside the gene matches: 6. Germline CDR1 is GTSNPN and CDR2 is SVGIG (reference sequence). The CDR3 runs to 13 residues. CDR3 loop: CAWTSTGVTEAFF. CDR3 in DNA: TGTGCCTGGACCAGCACAGGGGTCACTGAAGCTTTCTTT.

This clone was seen only a few times. The junction differs from germline at one of its ends, possibly a read error. The gene calls are TRBV2 and TRBJ2-3; D gene unclear. Germline CDR1 and CDR2: SNHLY and FYNNEI. This CDR3 contains 8 residues. The CDR3 DNA reads as TGTGCCAGCAGTGACCGGGCTTTT. This gives the protein CASSDRAF.

This clone was detected a few times. The chain recombines TRBV10-3 with TRBJ1-5, with TRBD1 matching 8 bases. The CDR3 spans 15 residues. V lost 4 bases and J lost 4; bases outside the gene matches: 6. Looked up from germline, CDR1 is ENHRY and CDR2 is SYGVKD. DNA of the CDR3: TGTGCCATCAGTGGAGGGGACAGGCAAAATCAGCCCCAGCATTTT. It is translated as CAISGGDRQNQPQHF.

The J gene is TRBJ1-1, the V gene TRBV7-2, with 8 bases lining up with TRBD1. There are 13 residues in the CDR3. With 5 bases clipped from V and 6 bases from J, the junction kept 5 bases outside the gene matches. Germline V gene lookup returns CDR1 SGHTA and CDR2 FQGNSA. CDR3 in DNA: TGTGCCAGCAGCCTCCAGGGGGCAGCTGAAGCTTTCTTT. Translation: CASSLQGAAEAFF.

The chain carries TRBV29-1 and TRBJ1-2; D may be TRBD1 (5 bases). Germline loops: CDR1 SQVTM, CDR2 ANQGSEA. This CDR3 spans 14 amino acids. V was trimmed by 4 bases and J by 1 base, leaving 13 bases between them. The CDR3 bases are TGCAGCGTTGGGGGCGGTAGCCGTAACTATGGCTACACCTTC. Residues: CSVGGGSRNYGYTF.

This clone was detected a few times. This sequence joins TRBV18 and TRBJ1-5; 7 nucleotides match TRBD1. The CDR3 runs to 15 residues. Unmatched junction bases numbered 7, after V lost 4 bases and J lost 4 bases. Germline-derived CDR1 and CDR2 are KGHSH and LQKENI. CDR3 protein: CASSHSDRENQPQHF. CDR3 DNA: TGTGCCAGCTCACATTCCGACAGGGAAAATCAGCCCCAGCATTTT.

This clone was observed a handful of times. This chain connects TRBV11-3 to TRBJ2-5; no clear D. Trimming cost V 2 bases and J 2 bases, with 6 bases left between them. CDR1 SGHNT and CDR2 YENEEA come from the germline V gene. The CDR3 runs 13 residues. CDR3 residues: CASSLRFQETQYF. CDR3 DNA: TGTGCCAGCAGCTTAAGGTTTCAAGAGACCCAGTACTTC.

This sequence joins TRBV19 and TRBJ2-7; the match to TRBD1 covers 7 bases. The length of the CDR3 is 13 residues. The germline V gene encodes CDR1 LNHDA and CDR2 SQIVND (reference sequence). J lost 2 bases, V lost 10 bases, and 8 bases had no gene match. CDR3 residues: CATSNRGPYEQYF. CDR3 DNA: TGTGCCACGAGCAACAGGGGTCCCTACGAGCAGTACTTC.

The V call is TRBV29-1, the J call TRBJ2-1, with a tentative D call TRBD2 (5 bases). Trimming cost V 3 bases and J 7 bases, with 16 bases left between them. The CDR3 is 14 amino acids. From germline, CDR1 is SQVTM and CDR2 ANQGSEA. The CDR3 protein is CSVEPRLLKNEQFF. CDR3 bases: TGCAGCGTTGAGCCCCGACTACTGAAGAATGAGCAGTTCTTC.

V usage is TRBV7-9 and J usage is TRBJ1-2; 9 bases agree with TRBD1. From germline, CDR1 is SEHNR and CDR2 FQNEAQ (reference sequence). Trimming cost V 1 base and J 7 bases; bases outside gene matches: 7. CDR3 length: 15 residues. In DNA, the CDR3 is TGTGCCAGCAGCTTAGAAATGGGACAGGGCCGTGGCTACACCTTC. Amino acids: CASSLEMGQGRGYTF.

This clone has just one count. The genes are TRBV5-1 and TRBJ1-4; D possibly corresponds to TRBD1 (5 bases). The germline V gene has CDR1 SGHRS and CDR2 YFSETQ. Trimming removed 5 bases at V and 0 bases at J, with 11 bases between. This CDR3 is built from 15 residues. The CDR3 reads CASSFTGATNEKLFF. As DNA, the CDR3 is TGCGCCAGCAGTTTTACGGGGGCAACTAATGAAAAACTGTTTTTT.

CDR3 amino acids: CASGSGQTSTDTQYF. The CDR3 DNA reads TGTGCTAGTGGATCCGGACAGACGAGCACAGATACGCAGTATTTT. The J gene is TRBJ2-3, the V gene TRBV12-5; possibly TRBD1 for D (6 bases). Germline CDR1 LGHNT, CDR2 FRNRAP. V was shortened by 6 bases and J by 0 bases, with 13 bases between the two germline ends. This CDR3 spans 15 amino acids.

V is TRBV7-2 and J is TRBJ2-1; 13 nucleotides agree with TRBD2. The CDR3 has 16 amino acids. CDR1 is SGHTA, CDR2 FQGNSA, per germline. With V trimmed by 5 bases and J by 7 bases, 8 bases remained unmatched. The CDR3 spells CASSLKLAGGSNEQFF. The CDR3 region has the DNA TGTGCCAGCAGCCTCAAACTAGCGGGAGGGAGTAATGAGCAGTTCTTC.

The chain links TRBV15 to TRBJ2-7; 14 bases match TRBD2. Germline V gene data show CDR1 as LNHNV and CDR2 as YYDKDF (reference sequence). The CDR3 contains 16 residues. J lost 11 bases, V lost 3 bases, and 12 bases had no gene match. CDR3 in amino acids: CATSSDPGLAGVSEYF. CDR3 DNA: TGTGCCACCAGCAGCGACCCGGGACTAGCGGGAGTTTCCGAGTACTTC.

This clone was picked up a small number of times. The gene calls are TRBV9 and TRBJ2-7, with D possibly TRBD2 on 5 matching bases. The V gene lost 4 bases and the J gene lost 12 bases, with 29 bases spanning the gap. Germline V CDR1 and CDR2: SGDLS, YYNGEE. The CDR3 has 16 amino acids. CDR3 bases: TGTGCCAGCAGCTCCACGGAGAGCGGCCCCCTACGTTGTTGGTACTTC. Residues: CASSSTESGPLRCWYF. Combining the CDR3 with reference TRBV9 and TRBJ2-7 gives the whole variable domain DSGVTQTPKHLITATGQRVTLRCSPRSGDLSVYWYQQSLDQGLQFLIQYYNGEERAKGNILERFSAQQFPDLHSELNLSSLELGDSALYFCASSSTESGPLRCWYFGPGTRLTVT.

This clone was seen only once. A single base separates this from a much larger clone, so it may be a read error. The chain carries TRBV27 and TRBJ2-7, with no clear D. V lost 2 bases to trimming and J lost 5 bases, with 4 bases between them. Germline V gene lookup returns CDR1 MNHEY and CDR2 SMNVEV (reference sequence). This CDR3 is 11 amino acids long. The CDR3 DNA sequence: TGTGCCAGCAGTTTAGGGGACGAGCAGTACTTC. Translation gives CASSLGDEQYF.